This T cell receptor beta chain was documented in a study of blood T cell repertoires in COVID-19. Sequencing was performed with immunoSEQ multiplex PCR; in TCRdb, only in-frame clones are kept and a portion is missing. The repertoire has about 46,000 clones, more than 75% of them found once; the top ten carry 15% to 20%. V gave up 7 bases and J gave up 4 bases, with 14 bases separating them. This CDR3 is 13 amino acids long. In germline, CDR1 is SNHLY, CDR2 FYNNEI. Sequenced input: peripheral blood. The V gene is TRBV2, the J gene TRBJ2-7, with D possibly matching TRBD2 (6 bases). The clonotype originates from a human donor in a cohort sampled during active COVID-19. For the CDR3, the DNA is TGTGCCAGCAAAGTCTCCCGGGGGTACGAGCAGTACTTC. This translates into CASKVSRGYEQYF. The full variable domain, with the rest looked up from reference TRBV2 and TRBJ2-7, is EPEVTQTPSHQVTQMGQEVILRCVPISNHLYFYWYRQILGQKVEFLVSFYNNEISEKSEIFDDQFSVERPDGSNFTLKIRSTKLEDSAMYFCASKVSRGYEQYFGPGTRLTVT.